Presented here are 26 T cell receptor beta chains from one specimen sequenced in a study of T cell changes during pregnancy in multiple sclerosis. Repertoires were generated with immunoSEQ multiplex PCR, while TCRdb's copy carries only in-frame clones and drops some. The sample includes about 84,000 clones, about 94% of them seen just once. Source: peripheral blood, taken in the second trimester of pregnancy. Every receptor here comes from a female donor in good health, enrolled as a control in a pregnancy study.

V and J are TRBV2 and TRBJ2-5, with D perhaps matching TRBD2 (5 bases). Germline CDR1 SNHLY, CDR2 FYNNEI. The V gene lost 7 bases and the J gene lost 4 bases, with 10 bases spanning the gap. This CDR3 has 12 amino acids. Here the CDR3 DNA reads TGTGCCAGCATTGGGGAGTCAGAGACCCAGTACTTC. The encoded protein is CASIGESETQYF.

V usage is TRBV30 and J usage is TRBJ2-4; TRBD1 might be the D (5 bases). The V gene's germline CDR1 is GTSNPN and CDR2 SVGIG (reference sequence). This CDR3 has 15 amino acids. V lost 2 bases, J lost 5 bases, and 16 bases lay in between. CDR3 sequence: CAWSKAGGAENIQYF. Written as DNA, the CDR3 is TGTGCCTGGAGTAAGGCTGGTGGGGCCGAAAACATTCAGTACTTC. Full variable domain (remainder filled in from reference TRBV30 and TRBJ2-4): SQTIHQWPATLVQPVGSPLSLECTVEGTSNPNLYWYRQAAGRGLQLLFYSVGIGQISSEVPQNLSASRPQDRQFILSSKKLLLSDSGFYLCAWSKAGGAENIQYFGAGTRLSVL.

The chain has TRBV5-6 and TRBJ2-5, with D tentatively TRBD2 (5 bases). The CDR3 totals 16 residues. Germline CDR1 is SGHDT and CDR2 is YYEEEE. Trimming shortened V by 3 bases and J by 4 bases, and 19 bases separated the two germline ends. The CDR3 sequence: CASSSRPGVLGETQYF. The DNA for the CDR3 is TGTGCCAGCAGCTCCAGACCCGGGGTGTTGGGAGAGACCCAGTACTTC.

V usage is TRBV4-1 and J usage is TRBJ1-1; tentatively, D is TRBD1 (6 bases). The CDR3 runs 16 residues. The V gene lost 0 bases and the J gene lost 1 base, with 12 bases spanning the gap. Per the germline V gene, CDR1 is MGHRA and CDR2 is YSYEKL. The CDR3 sequence: CASSQEFGGPNTEAFF. The CDR3 coding sequence is TGCGCCAGCAGCCAAGAGTTTGGGGGCCCGAACACTGAAGCTTTCTTT.

This chain connects TRBV15 to TRBJ2-1, with 8 nucleotides matching TRBD1. Unmatched junction bases numbered 7, after V lost 2 bases and J lost 4 bases. In germline, CDR1 is LNHNV, CDR2 YYDKDF (reference sequence). The CDR3 consists of 16 residues. In DNA form, the CDR3 reads TGTGCCACCAGCAGATTACCGGGACAGGTATACAATGAGCAGTTCTTC. Its protein is CATSRLPGQVYNEQFF.

This clone was observed once. The chain is built from TRBV27 and TRBJ2-3; 10 nucleotides line up with TRBD2. CDR1 and CDR2 (germline): MNHEY, SMNVEV (reference sequence). This CDR3 has 17 residues. Trimming at V came to 5 bases and at J to 1 base, leaving 9 bases not matched to a gene. The CDR3 here is CASSPFTGTSGTDTQYF. CDR3 nucleotides: TGTGCCAGCAGTCCATTTACCGGGACTAGCGGCACAGATACGCAGTATTTT.

This sequence joins TRBV6-1 and TRBJ1-1; D gene uncertain. CDR1 and CDR2 from the germline V gene are MNHNS and SASEGT. The CDR3 has 14 residues. The germline V and J ends were trimmed by 3 bases and 6 bases, with 14 bases remaining between them. CDR3 region: CASSEMSVYSEAFF. DNA of the CDR3: TGTGCCAGCAGTGAGATGTCGGTTTATTCTGAAGCTTTCTTT.

The chain uses TRBV27 and TRBJ2-7; TRBD1 aligns across 7 bases. The J segment lost 4 bases and the V segment lost 6 bases, leaving 9 bases of the junction unmatched. Germline V CDR1 and CDR2: MNHEY, SMNVEV (reference sequence). The CDR3 has 14 amino acids. This CDR3 reads CASREEGAVYEQYF. For the CDR3, the DNA is TGTGCCAGCAGGGAAGAGGGGGCGGTTTACGAGCAGTACTTC.

The chain is built from TRBV18 and TRBJ1-1; 7 bases agree with TRBD1. CDR1 is KGHSH and CDR2 is LQKENI in the germline V gene. The CDR3 is made up of 15 amino acids. V lost 3 bases, J lost 3 bases, and 7 bases stayed unmatched. CDR3 protein: CASSPFTGADTEAFF. As DNA, the CDR3 is TGTGCCAGCTCACCGTTCACAGGGGCGGACACTGAAGCTTTCTTT. Full variable domain (missing parts from reference TRBV18 and TRBJ1-1): NAGVMQNPRHLVRRRGQEARLRCSPMKGHSHVYWYRQLPEEGLKFMVYLQKENIIDESGMPKERFSAEFPKEGPSILRIQQVVRGDSAAYFCASSPFTGADTEAFFGQGTRLTVV.

This clone was picked up a small number of times. CDR3 nucleotide sequence: TGCGCCAGCAGCTTGCTACCGGGACAGTCGCAGCCCCAGCATTTT. It codes for CASSLLPGQSQPQHF. The chain links TRBV5-1 to TRBJ1-5, with TRBD1 matching over 7 bases. CDR3 size: 15 residues. With 1 base clipped from V and 7 bases from J, the junction kept 8 bases outside the gene matches. Germline lookup yields CDR1 SGHRS and CDR2 YFSETQ.

This clone was seen once. V gene TRBV11-1 combines with J gene TRBJ2-7; the match to TRBD1 covers 9 bases. CDR1 is SGHAT, CDR2 FQDESV, per germline (reference sequence). The J segment lost 3 bases and the V segment lost 5 bases, leaving 11 bases of the junction unmatched. This CDR3 is 16 amino acids long. CDR3 bases: TGTGCCAGCAGCCAGGGACCGGGACAGGGAGGCTACGAGCAGTACTTC. This gives the protein CASSQGPGQGGYEQYF.

The chain recombines TRBV27 with TRBJ1-1, with 8 positions matching TRBD1. Germline trimming cut 7 bases from V and 11 bases from J; bases unmatched to any gene: 9. Per germline, CDR1 MNHEY and CDR2 SMNVEV (reference sequence). This CDR3 is 12 amino acids long. CDR3 residues: CASTSGGATAFF. CDR3 nucleotides: TGTGCCAGCACCTCAGGGGGCGCGACGGCTTTCTTT.

The chain joins TRBV7-9 to TRBJ2-7, with D possibly TRBD1 on 5 matching bases. The CDR3 is 13 amino acids. Trimming left V 5 bases short and J 9 bases short, with 17 bases between. The germline V gene encodes CDR1 SEHNR and CDR2 FQNEAQ (reference sequence). The CDR3, as DNA: TGTGCCAGCAGCAAAAATCAGGGAATTGGGCAGTACTTC. Encoded protein: CASSKNQGIGQYF.

V is TRBV5-4 and J is TRBJ2-7; 7 bases map to TRBD2. Germline CDR1 reads SGHNT; CDR2 reads YYREEE (reference sequence). The junction had 13 bases not matched to a gene; V was cut back by 4 bases and J by 3 bases. The CDR3 extends over 16 amino acids. The CDR3 protein is CASSPGGASGDYEQYF. CDR3 DNA: TGTGCCAGCAGCCCCGGTGGGGCTAGCGGAGACTACGAGCAGTACTTC.

V usage is TRBV19 and J usage is TRBJ2-7; 7 bases are shared with TRBD1. The CDR3 runs 13 residues. CDR1 LNHDA and CDR2 SQIVND come from the germline V gene (reference sequence). V trimming: 4 bases; J trimming: 0 bases; junction bases outside the gene matches: 0. CDR3 coding DNA: TGTGCCAGTAGTACAGGGGGCTCCTACGAGCAGTACTTC. Translated: CASSTGGSYEQYF.

This sequence joins TRBV6-1 and TRBJ2-7, with 9 bases that match TRBD1. The CDR3 is 14 residues long. V lost 7 bases to trimming and J lost 3 bases; unmatched junction nucleotides: 7. Germline V gene lookup returns CDR1 MNHNS and CDR2 SASEGT. The CDR3 sequence is CASTRTGAGYEQYF. CDR3 bases: TGTGCCAGCACCCGGACAGGGGCAGGCTACGAGCAGTACTTC.

This clone was recorded once. The rearrangement links TRBV28 to TRBJ2-7, with 10 positions matching TRBD2. The J segment lost 3 bases and the V segment lost 5 bases, leaving 10 bases of the junction unmatched. The CDR3 length is 16 residues. Germline values: CDR1 MDHEN, CDR2 SYDVKM. The CDR3 here is CASSPTVASGSYEQYF. The CDR3 nucleotides are TGTGCCAGCAGTCCAACGGTGGCTAGCGGGAGCTACGAGCAGTACTTC.

The chain has TRBV11-2 and TRBJ2-2; 7 nucleotides match TRBD2. The CDR3 sequence is 14 residues long. With V trimmed by 4 bases and J by 6 bases, 5 bases remained unmatched. Germline CDR1 SGHAT, CDR2 FQNNGV. The CDR3 spells CASSSAGEAGELFF. Written as DNA, the CDR3 is TGTGCCAGCAGCTCCGCGGGAGAGGCCGGGGAGCTGTTTTTT.

The chain couples TRBV13 to TRBJ2-1; D not resolved. Trimming left V 5 bases short and J 3 bases short, with 14 bases between. This CDR3 has 15 residues. Per the germline V gene, CDR1 is PRHDT and CDR2 is FYEKMQ (reference sequence). The CDR3 DNA follows: TGTGCCAGCAGCCTAACGGGTGAACACTACAATGAGCAGTTCTTC. Amino acid sequence: CASSLTGEHYNEQFF.

The gene calls are TRBV2 and TRBJ2-7; D remains ambiguous. Germline CDR1 reads SNHLY; CDR2 reads FYNNEI. With 3 bases removed from V and 4 bases from J, the gap between germline ends came to 7 bases. CDR3 length: 12 amino acids. The DNA for the CDR3 is TGTGCCAGCAGTGATGGCGGTTACGAGCAGTACTTC. The encoded protein is CASSDGGYEQYF.

This clone has only one observation. The V call is TRBV18, the J call TRBJ2-3; the match to TRBD2 covers 14 bases. This CDR3 is built from 16 residues. V lost 5 bases to trimming and J lost 5 bases; unmatched junction nucleotides: 6. Germline V CDR1 and CDR2: KGHSH, LQKENI. The CDR3 loop is CASSSGLAGVGDTQYF. CDR3 DNA: TGTGCCAGCTCATCGGGACTAGCGGGAGTGGGAGATACGCAGTATTTT.

The chain combines TRBV28 with TRBJ2-7, with D unclear. V was shortened by 1 base and J by 1 base, with 5 bases between the two germline ends. Per the germline V gene, CDR1 is MDHEN and CDR2 is SYDVKM. The CDR3 extends over 13 amino acids. The CDR3 reads CASSLLQSYEQYF. The CDR3 DNA sequence: TGTGCCAGCAGTTTATTACAGTCCTACGAGCAGTACTTC.

The V call is TRBV19, the J call TRBJ2-1; 10 bases fit TRBD1. J gave up 8 bases and V 6 bases, and 7 bases lay outside the gene matches. The CDR3 totals 14 residues. Per germline, CDR1 LNHDA and CDR2 SQIVND (reference sequence). Here the CDR3 reads CASRTGTGADEQFF. The CDR3 coding sequence is TGTGCCAGTAGAACCGGGACAGGGGCCGATGAGCAGTTCTTC. Full variable domain (missing parts from reference TRBV19 and TRBJ2-1): DGGITQSPKYLFRKEGQNVTLSCEQNLNHDAMYWYRQDPGQGLRLIYYSQIVNDFQKGDIAEGYSVSREKKESFPLTVTSAQKNPTAFYLCASRTGTGADEQFFGPGTRLTVL.

This sequence joins TRBV4-1 and TRBJ1-3, with a weak D call TRBD1 (6 bases). Per germline, CDR1 MGHRA and CDR2 YSYEKL. This CDR3 is built from 16 residues. V dropped 4 bases and J dropped 2 bases, with 15 bases sitting between them. CDR3 loop: CASSPGRGRTGNTIYF. The CDR3 nucleotides are TGCGCCAGCAGCCCGGGGAGGGGGAGGACTGGAAACACCATATATTTT.

This clone was seen a single time. This chain uses TRBV28 with TRBJ2-2, with 8 bases fitting TRBD1. This CDR3 spans 15 amino acids. The germline gives CDR1 MDHEN, CDR2 SYDVKM. V shed 6 bases, J shed 5 bases, and the junction held 8 bases outside the gene matches. CDR3 sequence: CASRVRDRRTGELFF. In DNA form, the CDR3 reads TGTGCCAGCAGGGTGAGGGACAGGCGAACCGGGGAGCTGTTTTTT.

The chain combines TRBV6-5 with TRBJ2-3; 9 bases map to TRBD2. The CDR3 consists of 14 residues. Germline values: CDR1 MNHEY, CDR2 SVGAGI. Unmatched junction bases numbered 5, after V lost 6 bases and J lost 4 bases. The CDR3, as DNA: TGTGCCAGCAGGGGGGCGGGAGGGCCAGATACGCAGTATTTT. Its protein is CASRGAGGPDTQYF.